One sample yielded the 19 T cell receptor beta chains listed below, sequenced in a study of cytomegalovirus exposure and HLA in healthy donors. Amplification used 60 Vbeta primers and 13 Jbeta primers. Profiled with immunoSEQ multiplex PCR; TCRdb holds only in-frame clones, not every one. The data contain 150,000 to 200,000 clones, over 65% of them singletons. Sequenced input: PBMCs. These receptors all come from a woman in her twenties or thirties in good health and CMV-seronegative.

This chain links TRBV28 with TRBJ2-1; D may be TRBD2 (5 bases). Trimming took off 3 bases at V and 1 base at J, with 13 bases between the two ends. The CDR3 length is 16 residues. Germline loops: CDR1 MDHEN, CDR2 SYDVKM. CDR3 sequence: CASSLRGWGSYNEQFF. CDR3 coding DNA: TGTGCCAGCAGTTTGCGCGGGTGGGGATCCTACAATGAGCAGTTCTTC.

This clone was detected once. The junction departs from germline at one end; a sequencing error may be responsible. The chain couples TRBV7-7 to TRBJ2-5; D unresolved. Germline lookup yields CDR1 SSHAT and CDR2 FNYEAQ (reference sequence). This CDR3 spans 12 amino acids. The CDR3 sequence is CASSSGYETQYF. The CDR3 coding sequence is TGTGCTAGCAGCTCGGGTTATGAGACCCAGTACTTC.

This clone was counted only a few times. J is TRBJ1-6 and V is TRBV5-4, with D tentatively TRBD1 (6 bases). The V gene's germline CDR1 is SGHNT and CDR2 YYREEE (reference sequence). V was shortened by 3 bases and J by 6 bases, with 10 bases between the two germline ends. The CDR3 has 14 residues. CDR3 residues: CASSSGGVNSPLHF. DNA of the CDR3: TGTGCCAGCAGCTCGGGGGGCGTTAATTCACCCCTCCACTTT. Complete variable domain (other parts from reference TRBV5-4 and TRBJ1-6): ETGVTQSPTHLIKTRGQQVTLRCSSQSGHNTVSWYQQALGQGPQFIFQYYREEENGRGNFPPRFSGLQFPNYSSELNVNALELDDSALYLCASSSGGVNSPLHFGNGTRLTVT.

V and J are TRBV28 and TRBJ1-1; D is unresolved. Trimming stripped 5 bases from V and 0 bases from J, with 16 bases between. The CDR3 has 16 amino acids. The germline V gene encodes CDR1 MDHEN and CDR2 SYDVKM. CDR3 nucleotide sequence: TGTGCCAGCAGTCCCTCAACATTTCTGTTGAACACTGAAGCTTTCTTT. This gives the protein CASSPSTFLLNTEAFF. The variable domain in full, completed from reference TRBV28 and TRBJ1-1, reads DVKVTQSSRYLVKRTGEKVFLECVQDMDHENMFWYRQDPGLGLRLIYFSYDVKMKEKGDIPEGYSVSREKKERFSLILESASTNQTSMYLCASSPSTFLLNTEAFFGQGTRLTVV.

This clone was recorded once. The J gene is TRBJ1-1, the V gene TRBV5-1; unclear D gene. Trimming pared 6 bases from V and 1 base from J, leaving 10 bases between. Germline V gives CDR1 SGHRS, CDR2 YFSETQ. This CDR3 is built from 13 residues. Here the CDR3 reads CASNWNRNTEAFF. The CDR3 bases are TGCGCCAGCAATTGGAACAGGAACACTGAAGCTTTCTTT. The full variable domain, rest sourced from reference TRBV5-1 and TRBJ1-1, is KAGVTQTPRYLIKTRGQQVTLSCSPISGHRSVSWYQQTPGQGLQFLFEYFSETQRNKGNFPGRFSGRQFSNSRSEMNVSTLELGDSALYLCASNWNRNTEAFFGQGTRLTVV.

The chain has TRBV4-1 and TRBJ1-2; D gene ambiguous. V was trimmed by 0 bases and J by 7 bases, leaving 18 bases between them. There are 16 residues in the CDR3. Germline values: CDR1 MGHRA, CDR2 YSYEKL. Written as DNA, the CDR3 is TGCGCCAGCAGCCAAGATCGAGCGGGATCTTTGGTTGGCTACACCTTC. Amino acid sequence: CASSQDRAGSLVGYTF.

The chain is built from TRBV27 and TRBJ2-5; 7 bases match TRBD2. With the DNA end fitting TRBJ2-7 better, the J assignment may be wrong. The CDR3 covers 15 residues. Germline lookup yields CDR1 MNHEY and CDR2 SMNVEV (reference sequence). Here the CDR3 reads CASSLLDGRKYEQYF. The CDR3 DNA is TGTGCCAGCAGTCTACTCGACGGGAGGAAATACGAGCAGTACTTC.

The V call is TRBV7-2, the J call TRBJ2-7; D is unresolved. V shed 2 bases and J shed 3 bases, with 8 bases lying between them. CDR3 length: 13 amino acids. Per germline, CDR1 SGHTA and CDR2 FQGNSA. The CDR3 loop reads CASSLSSLYEQYF. The CDR3, as DNA: TGTGCCAGCAGCTTAAGTAGCCTCTACGAGCAGTACTTC.

The CDR3 nucleotides are TGCGCCAGCAGCCAGACTCATAACAGGGGCGCTGAAGCTTTCTTT. Translation: CASSQTHNRGAEAFF. This sequence joins TRBV4-1 and TRBJ1-1, with 7 bases fitting TRBD1. V gave up 3 bases and J gave up 6 bases; unmatched junction bases: 10. The CDR3 covers 15 residues. Per the germline V gene, CDR1 is MGHRA and CDR2 is YSYEKL.

CDR3 nucleotide sequence: TGTGCCAGCAGTTCCCAGGGGACCGCCGGGGAGCTGTTTTTT. Translation gives CASSSQGTAGELFF. V usage is TRBV27 and J usage is TRBJ2-2; D might be TRBD1 (6 bases). This CDR3 is 14 amino acids long. Trimming cost V 4 bases and J 6 bases, with 12 bases left between them. Germline values: CDR1 MNHEY, CDR2 SMNVEV (reference sequence).

The sample holds a few counts of this clone. The chain is built from TRBV19 and TRBJ2-1, with TRBD2 matching over 10 bases. The CDR3 has 15 residues. CDR1 is LNHDA, CDR2 SQIVND, per germline (reference sequence). V lost 7 bases to trimming and J lost 4 bases; unmatched junction nucleotides: 7. The CDR3 DNA reads TGTGCCAGTACCTTCAGCGGGGGGGCGTACAATGAGCAGTTCTTC. This gives the protein CASTFSGGAYNEQFF.

The chain couples TRBV2 to TRBJ2-3; the match to TRBD1 covers 12 bases. V lost 4 bases, J lost 4 bases, and 9 bases stayed unmatched. Germline V lookup: CDR1 SNHLY, CDR2 FYNNEI. This CDR3 contains 17 residues. The DNA for the CDR3 is TGTGCCAGCAGTGTAGGGGGGACAGGGGGCTTGGCAGATACGCAGTATTTT. Amino acids: CASSVGGTGGLADTQYF.

The V call is TRBV7-9, the J call TRBJ2-1; perhaps TRBD2 as D (6 bases). This CDR3 comprises 15 residues. Germline V gives CDR1 SEHNR, CDR2 FQNEAQ (reference sequence). V was trimmed by 10 bases and J by 7 bases, leaving 23 bases between them. The CDR3 spells CATSQGVLAQNEQFF. In nucleotides, the CDR3 is TGTGCCACCTCGCAAGGAGTACTAGCCCAAAATGAGCAGTTCTTC.

The V and J genes are TRBV6-1 and TRBJ2-4; unclear D gene. The CDR3 length is 13 residues. V was cut by 5 bases and J by 2 bases, with 7 bases left in between. CDR1 and CDR2 from the germline V gene are MNHNS and SASEGT. The CDR3 coding sequence is TGTGCCAGCAGTCAAGACACCAAAAACATTCAGTACTTC. Translation gives CASSQDTKNIQYF.

The chain joins TRBV4-2 to TRBJ2-3, with a possible D match to TRBD2 (5 bases). Trimming cost V 1 base and J 4 bases, with 9 bases left between them. The CDR3 runs to 14 residues. Germline V gene data show CDR1 as LGHNA and CDR2 as YNFKEQ. The CDR3 is CASSQAGYADTQYF. CDR3 coding DNA: TGTGCCAGCAGCCAAGCGGGATACGCAGATACGCAGTATTTT.

This chain joins TRBV5-1 and TRBJ2-1, with 8 bases aligning to TRBD2. Germline V gene sequence: CDR1 SGHRS, CDR2 YFSETQ. J gave up 7 bases and V 2 bases, and 8 bases lay outside the gene matches. The CDR3 spans 15 residues. The CDR3 reads CASSFEAGVSNEQFF. Written as DNA, the CDR3 is TGCGCCAGCAGCTTTGAAGCGGGAGTTTCAAATGAGCAGTTCTTC.

The chain carries TRBV4-3 and TRBJ1-3; TRBD1 aligns across 7 bases. In germline, CDR1 is LGHNA, CDR2 YSLEER. There are 15 residues in the CDR3. The J segment lost 1 base and the V segment lost 1 base, leaving 1 base of the junction unmatched. The chain's CDR3 is CASSQGQGSGNTIYF. DNA of the CDR3: TGCGCCAGCAGCCAAGGACAGGGATCTGGAAACACCATATATTTT.

CDR3 nucleotides: TGTGCCAGCAGCGCCAGCGGGGCTAGCACAGATACGCAGTATTTT. Translated: CASSASGASTDTQYF. This chain connects TRBV7-3 to TRBJ2-3; 7 bases agree with TRBD2. The CDR3 spans 15 residues. Germline loops: CDR1 SGHTA, CDR2 FQGTGA. V lost 5 bases and J lost 0; bases outside the gene matches: 5.

The chain has TRBV5-4 and TRBJ2-7; 8 nucleotides agree with TRBD1. Germline CDR1 and CDR2: SGHNT and YYREEE (reference sequence). This CDR3 region has 13 residues. With 5 bases clipped from V and 5 bases from J, the junction kept 6 bases outside the gene matches. For the CDR3, the DNA is TGTGCCAGCAGTCCGGACAGGGAGGACGAGCAGTACTTC. It specifies CASSPDREDEQYF.